The rows below give T cell receptor beta chains drawn from one sample of a study of blood T cell repertoires in COVID-19. Clones were sequenced by immunoSEQ multiplex PCR, and TCRdb holds only the in-frame ones, with some missing. Altogether under 300,000 clones are present, over 70% being singletons, with the ten largest covering around 3.1%. The sequencing sample was made of PBMCs or T cells enriched from blood (not recorded which). Every receptor here comes from a woman aged 40 to 49 who had been exposed to COVID-19. Each CDR3 is given with its conserved first and last residue.

v_call: TRBV4-3
cdr3_aa: CASSQRPARMGNEKLFF

v_call: TRBV12-3/TRBV12-4
cdr3_aa: CASSSPQWGYTF

v_call: TRBV14
cdr3_aa: CASSQNRVTDTQYF

v_call: TRBV7-2
cdr3_aa: CASSLVPHPRREKLFF

v_call: TRBV19
cdr3_aa: CASSMNRGDTEAFF

v_call: TRBV14
cdr3_aa: CASSPLGAGNTIYF

v_call: TRBV5-4
cdr3_aa: CASSPWGGGYNEQFF

v_call: TRBV2
cdr3_aa: CARAKGHSGNTIYF

v_call: TRBV28
cdr3_aa: CASTQRGSSTDTQYF

v_call: TRBV6-5
cdr3_aa: CASIPRANTGELFF

v_call: TRBV15
cdr3_aa: CATRGGAGGERWSNQPQHF

v_call: TRBV10-3
cdr3_aa: CAISQQGYEKNYGYTF

v_call: TRBV30
cdr3_aa: CAWSVGGYGYTF

v_call: TRBV18
cdr3_aa: CASSQGGDEQYF

v_call: TRBV29-1
cdr3_aa: CSVTEQGSGNTIYF

v_call: TRBV5-1
cdr3_aa: CASSLSPGQPYEQYF

v_call: TRBV4-3
cdr3_aa: CASSQTQEAKSSGNTIYF

v_call: TRBV28
cdr3_aa: CASSLGTSGFPSTDTQYF

v_call: TRBV5-1
cdr3_aa: CASSTANEQFF

v_call: TRBV7-8
cdr3_aa: CASSPEEASNQPQHF

v_call: TRBV6-5
cdr3_aa: CASRGVGNSPLHF

v_call: TRBV30
cdr3_aa: CAWSPTERFYNSPLHF

v_call: TRBV19
cdr3_aa: CASSQGTSYNSPLHF

v_call: TRBV19
cdr3_aa: CASTPEGPFYGYTF

v_call: TRBV4-3
cdr3_aa: CASSHNRDTEQFF

v_call: TRBV29-1
cdr3_aa: CSVALTTQETQYF

v_call: TRBV27
cdr3_aa: CASSLRPSANEQFF

v_call: TRBV24-1
cdr3_aa: CATSGPNAEAFF

v_call: TRBV7-9
cdr3_aa: CASSLRPMAVNTEAFF

v_call: TRBV6-4
cdr3_aa: CASSDEFHTDTQYF

v_call: TRBV2
cdr3_aa: CASSRQGSNQPQHF

v_call: TRBV7-9
cdr3_aa: CASSPGLAGGQAKNIQYF

v_call: TRBV27
cdr3_aa: CASSFWAGQFYGYTF

v_call: TRBV28
cdr3_aa: CASSSQRVETQYF

v_call: TRBV12-5
cdr3_aa: CASGTGPDTQYF

v_call: TRBV6-2/TRBV6-3
cdr3_aa: CASSPRTVSGANVLTF

v_call: TRBV5-6
cdr3_aa: CASSPLSSGNTDTQYF

v_call: TRBV4-1
cdr3_aa: CASSQNKRTGSGDGYTF

v_call: TRBV7-2
cdr3_aa: CASSLLRAGADTQYF

v_call: TRBV28
cdr3_aa: CASSGGTGTNTEAFF

v_call: TRBV29-1
cdr3_aa: CSVPGTGNTEAFF

v_call: TRBV28
cdr3_aa: CASSGSGGPYEQYF

v_call: TRBV4-2
cdr3_aa: CASSQDKGLAGGPGETQYF

v_call: TRBV29-1
cdr3_aa: CSVVAGGNNEQFF

v_call: TRBV6-5
cdr3_aa: CASSYSYGNTGELFF

v_call: TRBV7-2
cdr3_aa: CASSPGTGWSQPQHF

v_call: TRBV3-1/TRBV3-2
cdr3_aa: CASSQSGGSGELFF

v_call: TRBV5-1
cdr3_aa: CASSRGGGTNTEAFF

v_call: TRBV25-1
cdr3_aa: CASSEYTSHPYSPLHF

v_call: TRBV6-5
cdr3_aa: CASSYYTGGSSPLHF

v_call: TRBV18
cdr3_aa: CASSLARGTEAFF

v_call: TRBV10-2
cdr3_aa: CASSGPVGIAGRQFF

v_call: TRBV7-2
cdr3_aa: CAGRTGTSGRSYNEQFF

v_call: TRBV6-2/TRBV6-3
cdr3_aa: CASSYPASGGDRELFF